This TCR beta chain was identified during a study of long-term antiretroviral therapy in people with HIV. A v3.0 immunoSEQ assay was performed at survey level. TCRdb keeps only in-frame clones here, not all; method: immunoSEQ multiplex PCR. The table records 30,000 or so clones, 70% to 85% of them present only once. Trimming stripped 0 bases from V and 7 bases from J, with 6 bases between. CDR1 and CDR2 from the germline V gene are GTSNPN and SVGIG (reference sequence). CDR3 length: 11 amino acids. The sequenced sample was unsorted PBMCs, obtained 3 years after starting antiretroviral therapy. The sequence was obtained from a man aged 40-49 years with HIV. V is TRBV30 and J is TRBJ1-2; D remains unclear. As DNA, the CDR3 is TGTGCCTGGAGTGTACCAGGTGGCTACACCTTC. As protein: CAWSVPGGYTF.